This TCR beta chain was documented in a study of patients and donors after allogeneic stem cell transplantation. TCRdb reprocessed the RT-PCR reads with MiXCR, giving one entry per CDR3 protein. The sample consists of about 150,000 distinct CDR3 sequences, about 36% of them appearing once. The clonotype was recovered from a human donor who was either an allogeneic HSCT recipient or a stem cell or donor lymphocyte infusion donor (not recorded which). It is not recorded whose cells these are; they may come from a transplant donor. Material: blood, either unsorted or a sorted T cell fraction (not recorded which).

The CDR3 DNA reads as TGTGCCAGCAGTTACTCACCACCCTGGCTTCTGGGCGGCTACACCTTC. Its protein product is CASSYSPPWLLGGYTF. The chain recombines TRBV6-5 with TRBJ1-2, with D unclear. The CDR3 contains 16 residues. Trimming took 0 bases from V and 8 from J, leaving 19 bases between them. CDR1 MNHEY and CDR2 SVGAGI come from the germline V gene.